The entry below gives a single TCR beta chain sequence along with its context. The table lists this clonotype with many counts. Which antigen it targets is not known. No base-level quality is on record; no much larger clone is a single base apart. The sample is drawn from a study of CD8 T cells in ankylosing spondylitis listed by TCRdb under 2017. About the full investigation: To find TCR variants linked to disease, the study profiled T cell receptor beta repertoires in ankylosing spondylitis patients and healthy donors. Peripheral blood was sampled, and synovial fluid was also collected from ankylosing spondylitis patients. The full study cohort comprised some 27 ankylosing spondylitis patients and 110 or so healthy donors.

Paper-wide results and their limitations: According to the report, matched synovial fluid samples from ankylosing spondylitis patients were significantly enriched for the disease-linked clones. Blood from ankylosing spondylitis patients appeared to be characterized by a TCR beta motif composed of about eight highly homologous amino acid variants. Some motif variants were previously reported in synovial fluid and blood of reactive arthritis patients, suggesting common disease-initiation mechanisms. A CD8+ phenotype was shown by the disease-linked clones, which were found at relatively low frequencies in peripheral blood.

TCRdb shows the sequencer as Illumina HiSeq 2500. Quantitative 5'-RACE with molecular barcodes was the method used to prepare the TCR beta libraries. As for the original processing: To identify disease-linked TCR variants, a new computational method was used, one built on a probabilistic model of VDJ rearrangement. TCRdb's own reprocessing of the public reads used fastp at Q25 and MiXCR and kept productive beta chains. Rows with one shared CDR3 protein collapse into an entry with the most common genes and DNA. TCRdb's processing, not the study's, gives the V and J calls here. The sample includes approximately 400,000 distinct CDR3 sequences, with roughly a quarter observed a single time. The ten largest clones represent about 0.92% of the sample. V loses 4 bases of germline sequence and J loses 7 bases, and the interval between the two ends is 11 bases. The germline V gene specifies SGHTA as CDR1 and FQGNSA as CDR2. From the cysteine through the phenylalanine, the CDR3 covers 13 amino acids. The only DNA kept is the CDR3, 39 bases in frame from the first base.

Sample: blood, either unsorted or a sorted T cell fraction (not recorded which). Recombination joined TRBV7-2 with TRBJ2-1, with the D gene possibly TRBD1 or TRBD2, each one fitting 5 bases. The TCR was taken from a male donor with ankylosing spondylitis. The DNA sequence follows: TGTGCCAGCAGCTCGGACACGGGGAATGAGCAGTTCTTC. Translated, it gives CASSSDTGNEQFF.